A single T cell receptor (beta chain) is shown here with its context. As yet, its antigen is unknown. Method: immunoSEQ multiplex PCR; TCRdb's copy keeps in-frame clones and lacks some. The repertoire consists of roughly 90,000 clones, with under 95% occurring once and the leading ten covering under 6.5%. The data were obtained in a study of graft-versus-host responses after intestinal transplantation. This CDR3 region has 15 residues. The V end lost 2 bases, the J end lost 1 base, and 11 bases lay between the germline ends. Germline lookup yields CDR1 MGHRA and CDR2 YSYEKL. This TCR was recovered from a human donor who received an intestinal transplant. The specimen comprised unstimulated CD8+ T cells sorted from spleen or lymph node cells, sampled before intestinal transplant. The J gene is TRBJ2-5, the V gene TRBV4-1, with D hard to call. CDR3 sequence (DNA): TGCGCCAGCAGCCAAATTGGCGGTATCCAAGAGACCCAGTACTTC. This codes for CASSQIGGIQETQYF.